The 30 T cell receptor beta chains listed next were all sequenced from one sample in a study of cytomegalovirus exposure and HLA in healthy donors. Primers included in the PCR were 60 Vbeta and 13 Jbeta primers. TCRdb's copy holds only in-frame clones and misses some; the assay was immunoSEQ multiplex PCR. Of under 200,000 clones listed, 65% to 85% are singletons. Sequencing used PBMCs. Receptors were obtained from a woman in her 30s in good health and CMV-seropositive.

The chain recombines TRBV9 with TRBJ2-7; 10 bases map to TRBD1. The CDR3 extends over 14 amino acids. V lost 0 bases and J lost 4; bases outside the gene matches: 1. Germline CDR1 reads SGDLS; CDR2 reads YYNGEE. Here the CDR3 reads CASSVGDRGYEQYF. The CDR3 bases are TGTGCCAGCAGCGTAGGGGACAGGGGTTACGAGCAGTACTTC. Variable domain in full (rest from reference TRBV9 and TRBJ2-7): DSGVTQTPKHLITATGQRVTLRCSPRSGDLSVYWYQQSLDQGLQFLIQYYNGEERAKGNILERFSAQQFPDLHSELNLSSLELGDSALYFCASSVGDRGYEQYFGPGTRLTVT.

The V call is TRBV6-1, the J call TRBJ1-2; possible D gene TRBD1, 6 bases. Trimming took off 6 bases at V and 0 bases at J, with 11 bases between the two ends. The CDR3 consists of 14 residues. Germline V gene lookup returns CDR1 MNHNS and CDR2 SASEGT. The CDR3 region has the DNA TGTGCCAGCAGGGTACAGGGTACTAACTATGGCTACACCTTC. This sequence encodes CASRVQGTNYGYTF.

V is TRBV7-3 and J is TRBJ1-1; tentative D call: TRBD1 (5 bases). CDR1 is SGHTA, CDR2 FQGTGA, per germline. The CDR3 is 14 amino acids. V was shortened by 0 bases and J by 4 bases, with 9 bases between the two germline ends. In nucleotides, the CDR3 is TGTGCCAGCAGCTTAACAGGGGCAACCACTGAAGCTTTCTTT. Its translation: CASSLTGATTEAFF.

This clone occurred once. Other DNA sequences in this sample translate to the same CDR3. The CDR3 coding sequence is TGCGCCAGCAGCCAAGATAGGGGGAACATTCAGTACTTC. Encoded protein: CASSQDRGNIQYF. The rearrangement links TRBV4-3 to TRBJ2-4, with a weak D call TRBD1 (6 bases). The CDR3 totals 13 residues. Germline CDR1 and CDR2: LGHNA and YSLEER. Trimming took 0 bases from V and 7 from J, leaving 7 bases between them.

V usage is TRBV28 and J usage is TRBJ1-4, with TRBD1 matching 8 bases. CDR1 is MDHEN and CDR2 is SYDVKM in the germline V gene. With V trimmed by 5 bases and J by 5 bases, 7 bases remained unmatched. The CDR3 extends over 15 amino acids. CDR3 coding DNA: TGTGCCAGCAGTCCAGGGGACAGGTTGAATGAAAAACTGTTTTTT. Its translation: CASSPGDRLNEKLFF.

V is TRBV6-1 and J is TRBJ1-6, with D unresolved. V was pared by 4 bases and J by 0 bases, with 10 bases between. This CDR3 has 16 amino acids. Germline CDR1 MNHNS, CDR2 SASEGT. Here the CDR3 reads CASSGGRDSYNSPLHF. CDR3 in DNA: TGTGCCAGCAGTGGCGGACGGGACTCCTATAATTCACCCCTCCACTTT.

The genes are TRBV6-6 and TRBJ2-2; 7 bases are shared with TRBD1. The germline gives CDR1 MNHNY, CDR2 SVGAGI (reference sequence). With 3 bases clipped from V and 6 bases from J, the junction kept 7 bases outside the gene matches. The CDR3 has 15 amino acids. Here the CDR3 DNA reads TGTGCCAGCAGTTATTCTGACAGGGTCGCCGGGGAGCTGTTTTTT. Protein: CASSYSDRVAGELFF.

In its sample, this clone was seen once. V gene TRBV7-2 combines with J gene TRBJ2-3; possible D gene TRBD2, 6 bases. Per germline, CDR1 SGHTA and CDR2 FQGNSA. V was cut by 3 bases and J by 2 bases, with 9 bases left in between. The CDR3 totals 14 residues. The CDR3 reads CASSFGGFTDTQYF. Written as DNA, the CDR3 is TGTGCCAGCAGCTTCGGAGGGTTCACAGATACGCAGTATTTT.

The chain carries TRBV5-4 and TRBJ2-3; 7 bases line up with TRBD1. The CDR3 extends over 15 amino acids. The junction had 6 bases not matched to a gene; V was cut back by 1 base and J by 4 bases. CDR1 is SGHNT, CDR2 YYREEE, per germline (reference sequence). CDR3 DNA sequence: TGTGCCAGCAGCTTGCATCAGGGGGTACCAGATACGCAGTATTTT. The encoded protein is CASSLHQGVPDTQYF. Based on the CDR3 plus reference TRBV5-4 and TRBJ2-3, the full variable domain is ETGVTQSPTHLIKTRGQQVTLRCSSQSGHNTVSWYQQALGQGPQFIFQYYREEENGRGNFPPRFSGLQFPNYSSELNVNALELDDSALYLCASSLHQGVPDTQYFGPGTRLTVL.

The chain joins TRBV28 to TRBJ1-2; 8 positions agree with TRBD1. CDR3 length: 15 amino acids. Unmatched junction bases numbered 8, after V lost 5 bases and J lost 3 bases. Germline lookup yields CDR1 MDHEN and CDR2 SYDVKM. CDR3 DNA: TGTGCCAGCAGTCCGCGACAGGGGCGCGACTATGGCTACACCTTC. It codes for CASSPRQGRDYGYTF.

The chain employs TRBV10-3 and TRBJ2-3, with a weak D call TRBD2 (6 bases). The V end lost 7 bases, the J end lost 0 bases, and 11 bases lay between the germline ends. This CDR3 is built from 14 residues. Germline values: CDR1 ENHRY, CDR2 SYGVKD. The CDR3 DNA sequence: TGTGCCATCAACGCGGGGATTAGCACAGATACGCAGTATTTT. It specifies CAINAGISTDTQYF.

This clone appeared a few times. This rearrangement joins TRBV19 to TRBJ2-1, with D perhaps matching TRBD2 (5 bases). CDR1 and CDR2 (germline): LNHDA, SQIVND (reference sequence). Between the trimmed V and J ends, which lost 6 bases and 4 bases, there was a span of 13 bases. CDR3 size: 14 residues. The CDR3 DNA sequence: TGTGCCAGTAGCCGGACTTCCTCTTACAATGAGCAGTTCTTC. It yields the protein CASSRTSSYNEQFF.

The V call is TRBV7-2, the J call TRBJ2-7, with D possibly matching TRBD1 (5 bases). The CDR3 runs to 14 residues. In germline, CDR1 is SGHTA, CDR2 FQGNSA. V was pared by 0 bases and J by 2 bases, with 8 bases between. The CDR3 spells CASSLAGPPYEQYF. CDR3 in DNA: TGTGCCAGCAGCTTAGCGGGGCCCCCCTACGAGCAGTACTTC.

CDR3 sequence reads: CASSVVPLTQETQYF. The CDR3 coding sequence is TGCGCCAGCAGTGTTGTACCGCTTACACAAGAGACCCAGTACTTC. The chain is built from TRBV5-1 and TRBJ2-5; D gene unclear. Germline V gene lookup returns CDR1 SGHRS and CDR2 YFSETQ. CDR3 length equals 15 residues. V lost 5 bases and J lost 2, with 16 bases in between.

The rearrangement links TRBV7-3 to TRBJ2-3; 7 nucleotides line up with TRBD1. The CDR3 runs 16 residues. Losses at the gene ends were 1 base for V and 2 bases for J; bases not matched to a gene: 6. In germline, CDR1 is SGHTA, CDR2 FQGTGA. The CDR3, as DNA: TGTGCCAGCAGCTTAAGGGCCGGGACAGACACAGATACGCAGTATTTT. Its protein product is CASSLRAGTDTDTQYF.

This clone was counted once. The chain recombines TRBV23-1 with TRBJ1-6, with D possibly matching TRBD1 (5 bases). TRBV23-1 carries the ORF label, with uncertain function. The V and J ends lost 4 bases and 7 bases respectively, with 17 bases between them. CDR3 length: 16 amino acids. CDR3 nucleotides: TGCGCCAGCAGTCCCCACGGGGGGGGTCGAAATTCACCCCTCCACTTT. Protein product: CASSPHGGGRNSPLHF.

The V call is TRBV10-3, the J call TRBJ2-7, with 8 bases aligning to TRBD2. CDR1 is ENHRY, CDR2 SYGVKD, per germline. V lost 6 bases, J lost 3 bases, and 13 bases stayed unmatched. The CDR3 totals 16 residues. The CDR3 reads CAISPQAAGGLYEQYF. CDR3 DNA sequence: TGTGCCATCAGCCCCCAAGCGGCGGGGGGACTCTACGAGCAGTACTTC.

This clone occurred a few times. The chain is built from TRBV9 and TRBJ2-2; D perhaps matches TRBD1 (5 bases). This CDR3 is 13 amino acids long. The V gene's germline CDR1 is SGDLS and CDR2 YYNGEE. V was shortened by 4 bases and J by 4 bases, with 8 bases between the two germline ends. CDR3 DNA sequence: TGTGCCAGCAGCCGGACACCCACCGGGGAGCTGTTTTTT. Translated, it gives CASSRTPTGELFF.

This clone was seen a few times. Other DNA sequences of this sample code for an identical CDR3. The chain uses TRBV9 and TRBJ1-6; D is undetermined. The CDR3 length is 17 residues. Deletions cut 0 bases from V and 0 bases from J, with 10 bases between. Germline V gene data show CDR1 as SGDLS and CDR2 as YYNGEE. CDR3 DNA sequence: TGTGCCAGCAGCGTAGCTGGGCAGAGCTCCTATAATTCACCCCTCCACTTT. Translating it yields CASSVAGQSSYNSPLHF.

This chain uses TRBV7-3 with TRBJ2-3; D is uncertain. This CDR3 region has 13 residues. V dropped 4 bases and J dropped 4 bases, with 9 bases sitting between them. The germline V gene encodes CDR1 SGHTA and CDR2 FQGTGA. CDR3 sequence: CASSSIDADTQYF. The CDR3 DNA is TGTGCCAGCAGCTCTATAGATGCAGATACGCAGTATTTT.

This chain uses TRBV7-2 with TRBJ2-3, with TRBD2 matching over 14 bases. The CDR3 totals 17 residues. Germline assignment: CDR1 SGHTA and CDR2 FQGNSA. The trim removed 5 bases at V and 1 base at J, leaving 5 bases unmatched. In DNA, the CDR3 is TGTGCCAGCAGCCCCGGGACTAGCGGGGGCCGCACAGATACGCAGTATTTT. Its translation: CASSPGTSGGRTDTQYF.

CDR3 in DNA: TGCGCCAGCAGTGTTACGGACTCGACTAAAGAGACCCAGTACTTC. This translates into CASSVTDSTKETQYF. This chain connects TRBV5-1 to TRBJ2-5, with D perhaps matching TRBD2 (5 bases). Germline CDR1 and CDR2: SGHRS and YFSETQ. The CDR3 consists of 15 residues. With 5 bases removed from V and 3 bases from J, the gap between germline ends came to 17 bases.

The chain carries TRBV19 and TRBJ1-5; 10 nucleotides align to TRBD1. V lost 4 bases, J lost 4 bases, and 7 bases stayed unmatched. The CDR3 has 16 residues. The germline gives CDR1 LNHDA, CDR2 SQIVND (reference sequence). The DNA of the CDR3 is TGTGCCAGTAGTACGCAGGGACAGGGGACTAATCAGCCCCAGCATTTT. This translates into CASSTQGQGTNQPQHF.

CDR3 DNA: TGCAGCGCCCTTAGCGGGGGGGCCGACAATGAGCAGTTCTTC. Translation gives CSALSGGADNEQFF. The rearrangement links TRBV29-1 to TRBJ2-1, with 11 bases aligning to TRBD2. The V gene end was trimmed by 7 bases and the J gene end by 5 bases; junction bases not matched to a gene: 7. The CDR3 consists of 14 residues. Germline CDR1 is SQVTM and CDR2 is ANQGSEA.

The chain employs TRBV7-2 and TRBJ2-1; TRBD1 matches 11 bases. The V segment lost 5 bases and the J segment 10 bases; nucleotides outside the gene matches: 10. This CDR3 is built from 15 residues. The germline V gene has CDR1 SGHTA and CDR2 FQGNSA. This CDR3 is CASSRRRTGGGEQFF. The CDR3, as DNA: TGTGCCAGCAGCCGGAGGCGGACAGGGGGCGGCGAGCAGTTCTTC.

The V gene is TRBV27, the J gene TRBJ1-6; TRBD1 matches 7 bases. V lost 0 bases and J lost 4; bases outside the gene matches: 15. The length of the CDR3 is 20 residues. CDR1 MNHEY and CDR2 SMNVEV come from the germline V gene (reference sequence). CDR3 loop: CASSLSTYWDRPIYNSPLHF. Here the CDR3 DNA reads TGTGCCAGCAGTTTATCAACATATTGGGACAGACCTATTTATAATTCACCCCTCCACTTT.

The chain recombines TRBV7-9 with TRBJ2-5; the match to TRBD1 covers 7 bases. Per germline, CDR1 SEHNR and CDR2 FQNEAQ (reference sequence). Losses at the gene ends were 0 bases for V and 5 bases for J; bases not matched to a gene: 6. The CDR3 loop spans 15 amino acids. The CDR3 sequence is CASSLATGVEETQYF. The CDR3 nucleotides read TGTGCCAGCAGCTTAGCTACAGGGGTGGAGGAGACCCAGTACTTC. The full variable domain, its missing parts supplied by reference TRBV7-9 and TRBJ2-5, is DTGVSQNPRHKITKRGQNVTFRCDPISEHNRLYWYRQTLGQGPEFLTYFQNEAQLEKSRLLSDRFSAERPKGSFSTLEIQRTEQGDSAMYLCASSLATGVEETQYFGPGTRLLVL.

This clone has a single count. The rearrangement uses TRBV9 and TRBJ2-3; D is perhaps TRBD2 (6 bases). The germline V gene encodes CDR1 SGDLS and CDR2 YYNGEE. The CDR3 has 14 residues. Trimming took off 0 bases at V and 4 bases at J, with 9 bases between the two ends. CDR3 nucleotide sequence: TGTGCCAGCAGCGTAGCTACGGGGGCAGATACGCAGTATTTT. Its translation: CASSVATGADTQYF.

This sequence joins TRBV5-6 and TRBJ2-7, with 7 positions matching TRBD1. The CDR3 has 15 amino acids. Germline V gives CDR1 SGHDT, CDR2 YYEEEE. J lost 4 bases, V lost 4 bases, and 11 bases had no gene match. The CDR3 sequence: CASSPEGGTRYEQYF. The DNA of the CDR3 is TGTGCCAGCAGCCCAGAAGGGGGCACCCGGTACGAGCAGTACTTC.

The rearrangement joins TRBV11-2 to TRBJ2-7; 8 positions agree with TRBD2. The germline V gene has CDR1 SGHAT and CDR2 FQNNGV. The CDR3 spans 14 residues. V lost 7 bases to trimming and J lost 4 bases; unmatched junction nucleotides: 9. The CDR3 DNA is TGTGCCAGCACCCCGGGCGCGGGGGGATACGAGCAGTACTTC. It codes for CASTPGAGGYEQYF.